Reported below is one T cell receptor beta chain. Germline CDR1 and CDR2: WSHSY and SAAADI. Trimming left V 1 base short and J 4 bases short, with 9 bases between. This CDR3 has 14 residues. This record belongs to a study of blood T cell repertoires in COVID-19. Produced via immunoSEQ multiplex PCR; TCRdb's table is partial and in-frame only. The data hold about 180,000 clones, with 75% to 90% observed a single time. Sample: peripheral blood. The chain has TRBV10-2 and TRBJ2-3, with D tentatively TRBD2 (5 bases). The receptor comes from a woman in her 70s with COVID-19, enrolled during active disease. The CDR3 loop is CASSEFSGADTQYF. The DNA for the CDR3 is TGCGCCAGCAGTGAGTTCAGCGGCGCAGATACGCAGTATTTT.